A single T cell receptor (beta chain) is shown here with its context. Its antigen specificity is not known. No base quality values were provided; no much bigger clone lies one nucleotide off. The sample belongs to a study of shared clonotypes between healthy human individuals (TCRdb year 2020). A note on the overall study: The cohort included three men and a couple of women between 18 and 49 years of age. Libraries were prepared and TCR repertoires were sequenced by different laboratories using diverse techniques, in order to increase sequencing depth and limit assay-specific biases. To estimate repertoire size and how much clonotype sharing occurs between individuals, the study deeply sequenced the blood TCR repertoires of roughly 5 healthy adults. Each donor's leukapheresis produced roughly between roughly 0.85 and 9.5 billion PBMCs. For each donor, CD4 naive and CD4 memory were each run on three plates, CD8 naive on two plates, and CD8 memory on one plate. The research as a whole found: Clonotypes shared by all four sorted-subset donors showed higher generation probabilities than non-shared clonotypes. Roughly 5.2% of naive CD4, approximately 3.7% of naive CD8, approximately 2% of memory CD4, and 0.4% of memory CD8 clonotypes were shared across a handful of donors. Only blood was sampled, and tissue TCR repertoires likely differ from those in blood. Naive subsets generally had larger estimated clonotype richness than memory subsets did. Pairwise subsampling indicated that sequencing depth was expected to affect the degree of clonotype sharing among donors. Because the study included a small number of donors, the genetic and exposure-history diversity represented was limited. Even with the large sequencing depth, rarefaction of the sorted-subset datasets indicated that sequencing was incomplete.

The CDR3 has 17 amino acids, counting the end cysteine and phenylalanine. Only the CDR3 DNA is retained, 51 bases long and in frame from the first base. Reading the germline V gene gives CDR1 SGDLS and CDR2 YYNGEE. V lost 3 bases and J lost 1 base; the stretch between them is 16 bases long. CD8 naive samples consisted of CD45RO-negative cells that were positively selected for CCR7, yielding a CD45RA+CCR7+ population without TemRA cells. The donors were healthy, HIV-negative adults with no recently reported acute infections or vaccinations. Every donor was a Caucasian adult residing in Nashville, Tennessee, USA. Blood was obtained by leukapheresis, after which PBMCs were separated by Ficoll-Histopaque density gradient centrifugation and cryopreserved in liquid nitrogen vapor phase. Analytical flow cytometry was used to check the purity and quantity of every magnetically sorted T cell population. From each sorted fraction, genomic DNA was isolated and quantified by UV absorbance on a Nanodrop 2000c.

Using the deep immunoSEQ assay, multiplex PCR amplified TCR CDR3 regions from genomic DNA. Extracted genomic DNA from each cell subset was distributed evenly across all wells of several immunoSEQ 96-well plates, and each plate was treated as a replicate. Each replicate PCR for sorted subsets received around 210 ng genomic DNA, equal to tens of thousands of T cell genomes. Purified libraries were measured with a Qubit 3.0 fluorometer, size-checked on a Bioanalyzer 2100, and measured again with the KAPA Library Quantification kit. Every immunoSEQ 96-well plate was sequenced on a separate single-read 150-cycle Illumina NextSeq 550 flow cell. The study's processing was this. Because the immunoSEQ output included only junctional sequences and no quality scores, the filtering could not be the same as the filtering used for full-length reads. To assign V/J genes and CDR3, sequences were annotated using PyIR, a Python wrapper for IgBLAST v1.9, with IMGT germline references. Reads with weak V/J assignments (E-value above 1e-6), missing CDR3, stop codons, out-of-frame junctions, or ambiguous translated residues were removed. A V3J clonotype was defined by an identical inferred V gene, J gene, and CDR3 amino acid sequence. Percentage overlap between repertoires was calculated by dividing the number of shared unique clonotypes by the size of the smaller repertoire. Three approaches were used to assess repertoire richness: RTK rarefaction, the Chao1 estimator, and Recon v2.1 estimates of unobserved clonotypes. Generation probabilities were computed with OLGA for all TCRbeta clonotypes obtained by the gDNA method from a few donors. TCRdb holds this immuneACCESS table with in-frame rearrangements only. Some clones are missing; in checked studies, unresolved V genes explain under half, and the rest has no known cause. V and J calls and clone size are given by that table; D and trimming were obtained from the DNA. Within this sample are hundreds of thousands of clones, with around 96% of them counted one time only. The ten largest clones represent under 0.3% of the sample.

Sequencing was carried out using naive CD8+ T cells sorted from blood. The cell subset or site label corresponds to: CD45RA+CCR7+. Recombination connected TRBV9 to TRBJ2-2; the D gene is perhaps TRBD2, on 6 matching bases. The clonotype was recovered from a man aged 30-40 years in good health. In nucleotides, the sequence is TGTGCCAGCAGCGCGCCCGAAGGACTATTGAACACCGGGGAGCTGTTTTTT. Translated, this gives CASSAPEGLLNTGELFF.